This T cell receptor beta chain is from a study of control samples from healthy donors and cancer patients. Sequencing used immunoSEQ multiplex PCR; TCRdb keeps in-frame clones, though not all of them. The sample lists 150,000 to 170,000 clones, 85% to 95% occurring once. The source of this sequence is a man aged 35 to 55 in good health. Input material: blood.

CDR3 loop: CASRPRSNSGNTIYF. DNA of the CDR3: TGTGCCAGCAGGCCTAGATCTAACTCTGGAAACACCATATATTTT. The chain combines TRBV28 with TRBJ1-3, with D unclear. Trimming stripped 6 bases from V and 0 bases from J, with 12 bases between. The CDR3 consists of 15 residues. Germline CDR1 and CDR2: MDHEN and SYDVKM.